In this sample, the clone carrying this T cell receptor (beta chain) turned up a few times. The antigen is not known. Here the CDR3 omits its conserved ending phenylalanine or tryptophan, so a read error is the likely source. These data come from a study of metastatic and nonmetastatic thyroid tumors. Background on the study: Both malignant and benign thyroid patients supplied peripheral blood and tumor or nodule tissue samples, across which the repertoires of these patients were then compared.

TCRdb redid the clone calls on the PCR reads using MiXCR. The sample holds under 95,000 clones, 8% to 9.5% seen once. Not a single patient had been given any form of treatment at any point before undergoing thyroid surgery. The CDR3 runs 13 residues. J lost 2 bases, V lost 7 bases, and 8 bases had no gene match. Looked up from germline, CDR1 is SQVTM and CDR2 is ANQGSEA. Whole-study findings and limits: Significantly higher TCR beta diversity was reportedly seen in malignant thyroid tumors than benign nodules, in blood and tumor.

The genes are TRBV29-1 and TRBJ2-7; TRBD1 agrees at 7 bases. The origin of this receptor is a female donor with papillary thyroid cancer or a benign thyroid nodule (not recorded which). Some clones in this sample may be carry-over from other donors' samples. The source material was blood. The DNA of the CDR3 is TGCAGCGCCCTTGACAGGGACCCCTACGAGCAGTACCTC. Protein product: CSALDRDPYEQYL.